A single sample gave rise to the 19 T cell receptor beta chains below, sequenced in a study of blood T cell repertoires in COVID-19. Data came from immunoSEQ multiplex PCR; TCRdb stores just in-frame clones and leaves some out. Of about 60,000 clones listed, over 60% are singletons. Sequencing was done on a sample of peripheral blood. Every receptor here comes from a man between 25 and 39 years old with COVID-19, enrolled during active disease.

The chain carries TRBV5-4 and TRBJ1-6; the D gene is possibly TRBD1 (6 bases). Per the germline V gene, CDR1 is SGHNT and CDR2 is YYREEE (reference sequence). V lost 5 bases and J 6 bases, leaving 12 bases between the germline ends. This CDR3 comprises 14 residues. The CDR3 DNA sequence: TGTGCCAGCAGTTACGGACAGTTTAATTCACCCCTCCACTTT. This translates into CASSYGQFNSPLHF.

This chain connects TRBV12-3 or TRBV12-4 to TRBJ2-2; D gene uncertain. V shed 4 bases and J shed 4 bases, with 4 bases lying between them. The CDR3 totals 12 residues. CDR3 loop: CASSSGTGELFF. CDR3 in DNA: TGTGCCAGCAGTTCGGGCACCGGGGAGCTGTTTTTT.

V is TRBV5-1 and J is TRBJ1-1; TRBD1 aligns across 9 bases. After removal of 4 bases from V and 1 base from J, the junction contained 5 bases not matched to a gene. The length of the CDR3 is 15 residues. Germline CDR1 is SGHRS and CDR2 is YFSETQ. In DNA form, the CDR3 reads TGCGCCAGCAGCCCACTGGGACAGGGGAACACTGAAGCTTTCTTT. Amino acid sequence: CASSPLGQGNTEAFF.

The rearrangement joins TRBV19 to TRBJ2-1; maybe TRBD2 (5 bases). CDR1 is LNHDA and CDR2 is SQIVND in the germline V gene (reference sequence). There are 13 residues in the CDR3. Trimming took 1 base from V and 10 from J, leaving 11 bases between them. Here the CDR3 DNA reads TGTGCCAGTAGTATAGCTTTCGGCGGGGAGCAGTTCTTC. Encoded protein: CASSIAFGGEQFF.

The V and J genes are TRBV6-6 and TRBJ2-7; maybe TRBD2 (6 bases). CDR3 size: 15 residues. Trimming removed 4 bases from V and 6 bases from J, with 19 bases in between. Germline V CDR1 and CDR2: MNHNY, SVGAGI (reference sequence). Written as DNA, the CDR3 is TGTGCCAGCAGTTTTGCGAGTGGGGGGAGTGGCGAGCAGTACTTC. Residues: CASSFASGGSGEQYF.

This clone was seen just once. The rearrangement joins TRBV7-2 to TRBJ2-3, with a weak D call TRBD1 (6 bases). The length of the CDR3 is 15 residues. V was clipped by 2 bases and J by 5 bases, with 14 bases between them. Germline V gives CDR1 SGHTA, CDR2 FQGNSA. The CDR3 DNA follows: TGTGCCAGCAGCTTACTTCCGGGACATGAAGATACGCAGTATTTT. Its protein product is CASSLLPGHEDTQYF.

This sequence joins TRBV2 and TRBJ2-7, with 10 bases aligning to TRBD2. Germline CDR1 is SNHLY and CDR2 is FYNNEI. The J segment lost 5 bases and the V segment lost 2 bases, leaving 15 bases of the junction unmatched. This CDR3 has 18 residues. CDR3 sequence (DNA): TGTGCCAGCAGTGAATGGGGCCTAGCGGGAGAGGCCGACCACGAGCAGTACTTC. Translating gives CASSEWGLAGEADHEQYF.

The V call is TRBV2, the J call TRBJ2-1; D perhaps matches TRBD1 (5 bases). This CDR3 spans 14 amino acids. With 7 bases removed from V and 0 bases from J, the gap between germline ends came to 10 bases. CDR1 and CDR2 (germline): SNHLY, FYNNEI. CDR3 sequence (DNA): TGTGCCAGCAAAGGGGCGAGCTCCTACAATGAGCAGTTCTTC. This encodes CASKGASSYNEQFF.

The V and J genes are TRBV11-3 and TRBJ2-7; 11 bases are shared with TRBD2. This CDR3 is 14 amino acids long. Unmatched junction bases numbered 7, after V lost 6 bases and J lost 6 bases. Germline lookup yields CDR1 SGHNT and CDR2 YENEEA. The CDR3 is CASRVAGGPGEQYF. The CDR3 nucleotides read TGTGCCAGCAGAGTAGCGGGAGGGCCGGGCGAGCAGTACTTC.

The J gene is TRBJ1-2, the V gene TRBV2; TRBD1 is a possible D gene (6 bases). The germline gives CDR1 SNHLY, CDR2 FYNNEI. Trimming stripped 3 bases from V and 4 bases from J, with 12 bases between. The CDR3 spans 14 residues. This CDR3 is CASSEWGQVYGYTF. CDR3 DNA sequence: TGTGCCAGCAGTGAGTGGGGGCAGGTCTATGGCTACACCTTC. Variable domain in full (rest from reference TRBV2 and TRBJ1-2): EPEVTQTPSHQVTQMGQEVILRCVPISNHLYFYWYRQILGQKVEFLVSFYNNEISEKSEIFDDQFSVERPDGSNFTLKIRSTKLEDSAMYFCASSEWGQVYGYTFGSGTRLTVV.

The gene calls are TRBV5-4 and TRBJ2-2; 10 positions agree with TRBD2. Germline V lookup: CDR1 SGHNT, CDR2 YYREEE (reference sequence). This CDR3 comprises 16 residues. Trimming at V came to 4 bases and at J to 1 base, leaving 4 bases not matched to a gene. The CDR3 region has the DNA TGTGCCAGCAGCACCCGACTAGCGGGGAACACCGGGGAGCTGTTTTTT. It is translated as CASSTRLAGNTGELFF. Drawing the rest from reference TRBV5-4 and TRBJ2-2, the complete variable domain is ETGVTQSPTHLIKTRGQQVTLRCSSQSGHNTVSWYQQALGQGPQFIFQYYREEENGRGNFPPRFSGLQFPNYSSELNVNALELDDSALYLCASSTRLAGNTGELFFGEGSRLTVL.

This chain joins TRBV28 and TRBJ2-7; weak D call: TRBD2 (5 bases). Germline values: CDR1 MDHEN, CDR2 SYDVKM. Trimming stripped 4 bases from V and 0 bases from J, with 16 bases between. This CDR3 is built from 16 residues. The CDR3 spells CASSSQKRMSSYEQYF. The CDR3 nucleotides read TGTGCCAGCAGTTCCCAAAAGCGGATGAGCTCCTACGAGCAGTACTTC.

The chain recombines TRBV27 with TRBJ2-3; no clear D gene. Germline CDR1 reads MNHEY; CDR2 reads SMNVEV (reference sequence). The CDR3 length is 11 residues. Trimming shortened V by 3 bases and J by 6 bases, and 4 bases separated the two germline ends. The CDR3 is CASSFGDTQYF. The CDR3 bases are TGTGCCAGCAGTTTCGGGGATACGCAGTATTTT.

The chain uses TRBV7-8 and TRBJ2-1; TRBD2 might be the D (5 bases). The CDR3 consists of 17 residues. Trimming left V 2 bases short and J 0 bases short, with 14 bases between. Germline loops: CDR1 SGHVS, CDR2 FQNEAQ. In DNA, the CDR3 is TGTGCCAGCAGCTTACTACCGCGGGCCGTCTCCTACAATGAGCAGTTCTTC. Amino acids: CASSLLPRAVSYNEQFF. The full variable domain, with the rest looked up from reference TRBV7-8 and TRBJ2-1, is GAGVSQSPRYKVAKRGQDVALRCDPISGHVSLFWYQQALGQGPEFLTYFQNEAQLDKSGLPSDRFFAERPEGSVSTLKIQRTQQEDSAVYLCASSLLPRAVSYNEQFFGPGTRLTVL.

J is TRBJ2-3 and V is TRBV19; D is ambiguous. This CDR3 is built from 14 residues. V gave up 4 bases and J gave up 0 bases, with 8 bases separating them. Germline V CDR1 and CDR2: LNHDA, SQIVND (reference sequence). The CDR3, as DNA: TGTGCCAGTAGTAAGATTACTAGCACAGATACGCAGTATTTT. Translation gives CASSKITSTDTQYF.

The V call is TRBV5-1, the J call TRBJ1-4; 7 bases agree with TRBD1. CDR1 and CDR2 (germline): SGHRS, YFSETQ. This CDR3 comprises 14 residues. Losses at the gene ends were 2 bases for V and 8 bases for J; bases not matched to a gene: 6. CDR3 sequence (DNA): TGCGCCAGCAGCTTAGGGGGCGCACAGGAAAAACTGTTTTTT. This translates into CASSLGGAQEKLFF.

This chain uses TRBV7-9 with TRBJ2-7; weak D call: TRBD2 (5 bases). CDR1 SEHNR and CDR2 FQNEAQ come from the germline V gene (reference sequence). Trimming left V 7 bases short and J 0 bases short, with 13 bases between. CDR3 size: 14 residues. CDR3 coding DNA: TGTGCCAGCACCTCAACGGGGAACTCCTACGAGCAGTACTTC. Protein sequence: CASTSTGNSYEQYF. Together with reference TRBV7-9 and TRBJ2-7, the CDR3 gives the full variable domain: DTGVSQNPRHKITKRGQNVTFRCDPISEHNRLYWYRQTLGQGPEFLTYFQNEAQLEKSRLLSDRFSAERPKGSFSTLEIQRTEQGDSAMYLCASTSTGNSYEQYFGPGTRLTVT.

The chain carries TRBV29-1 and TRBJ2-7, with 11 bases lining up with TRBD2. CDR3 size: 14 residues. Germline-derived CDR1 and CDR2 are SQVTM and ANQGSEA. With V trimmed by 6 bases and J by 5 bases, 9 bases remained unmatched. The CDR3 DNA reads TGCAGCGTCGCCCTACTAGCGGGAGTCGACGAGCAGTACTTC. It yields the protein CSVALLAGVDEQYF.

V and J are TRBV2 and TRBJ2-5, with D possibly matching TRBD1 (5 bases). The CDR3 is made up of 16 amino acids. Trimming took off 2 bases at V and 0 bases at J, with 13 bases between the two ends. Looked up from germline, CDR1 is SNHLY and CDR2 is FYNNEI. The CDR3 is CASSESAGRHQETQYF. CDR3 coding DNA: TGTGCCAGCAGTGAATCGGCAGGGCGGCACCAAGAGACCCAGTACTTC.